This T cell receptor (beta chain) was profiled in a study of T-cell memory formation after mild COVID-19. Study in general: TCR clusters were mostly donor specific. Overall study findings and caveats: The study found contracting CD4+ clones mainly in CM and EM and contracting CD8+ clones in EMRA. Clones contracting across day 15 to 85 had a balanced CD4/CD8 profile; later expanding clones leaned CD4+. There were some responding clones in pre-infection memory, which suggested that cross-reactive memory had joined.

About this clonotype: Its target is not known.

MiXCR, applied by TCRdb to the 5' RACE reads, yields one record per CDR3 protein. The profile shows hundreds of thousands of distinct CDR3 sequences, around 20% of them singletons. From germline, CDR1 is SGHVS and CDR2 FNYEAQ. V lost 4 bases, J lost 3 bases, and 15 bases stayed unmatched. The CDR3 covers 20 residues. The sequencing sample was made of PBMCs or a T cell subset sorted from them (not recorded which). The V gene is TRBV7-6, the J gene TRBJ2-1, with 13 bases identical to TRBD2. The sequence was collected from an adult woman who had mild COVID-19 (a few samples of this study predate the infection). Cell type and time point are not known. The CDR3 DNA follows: TGTGCCAGCAGCTCGACCGAGACTAGCGGGAGGTCGTTTCGCTACAATGAGCAGTTCTTC. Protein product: CASSSTETSGRSFRYNEQFF.